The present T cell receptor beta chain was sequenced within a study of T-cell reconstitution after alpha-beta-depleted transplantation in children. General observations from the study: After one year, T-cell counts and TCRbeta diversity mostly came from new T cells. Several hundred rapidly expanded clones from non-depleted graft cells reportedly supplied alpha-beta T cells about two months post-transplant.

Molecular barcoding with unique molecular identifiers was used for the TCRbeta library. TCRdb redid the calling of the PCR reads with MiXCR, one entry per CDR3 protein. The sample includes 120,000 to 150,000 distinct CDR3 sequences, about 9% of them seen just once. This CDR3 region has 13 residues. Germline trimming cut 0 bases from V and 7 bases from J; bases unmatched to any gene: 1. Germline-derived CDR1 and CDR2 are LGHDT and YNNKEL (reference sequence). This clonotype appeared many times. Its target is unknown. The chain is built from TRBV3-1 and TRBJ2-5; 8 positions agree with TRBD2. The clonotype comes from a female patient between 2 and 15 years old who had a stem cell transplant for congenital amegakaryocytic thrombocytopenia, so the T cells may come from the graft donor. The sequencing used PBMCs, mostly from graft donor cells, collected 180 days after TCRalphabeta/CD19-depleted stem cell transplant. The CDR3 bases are TGTGCCAGCAGCCAAGAAAGCGGGGGGACCCAGTACTTC. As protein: CASSQESGGTQYF.